This T cell receptor (beta chain) comes out of a study of a mutant IDH1 vaccine in newly diagnosed glioma. The overall study: The patients were given eight vaccinations, one each in weeks 1, 3, 5, 7, 11, 15, 19 and 23. Patients began vaccination 4-6 weeks after radiotherapy alone, or with temozolomide cycles.

Concerning this clone: What it binds is not known.

Time point noted: week 11, during vaccination. It was 300 ug of mutant IDH1 20-mer peptide that made up each vaccine dose, given with topical imiquimod. TCRdb's table, derived via immunoSEQ multiplex PCR, lists solely in-frame clones and lacks some. Of about 130,000 clones listed, around four fifths are singletons. Trimming removed 5 bases at V and 7 bases at J, with 12 bases between. The CDR3 extends over 13 amino acids. CDR1 and CDR2 from the germline V gene are LNHNV and YYDKDF (reference sequence). The chain combines TRBV15 with TRBJ2-1, with D perhaps matching TRBD1 (5 bases). The source is a man aged 40-49 years with glioma. The sample was PBMCs, taken from a glioma patient whose treatment included an IDH1 peptide vaccine. The CDR3 region has the DNA TGTGCCACCAGCCGAGTAGGGGTGAATGAGCAGTTCTTC. This sequence encodes CATSRVGVNEQFF.